A selection of T cell receptor beta chains follows, all from one sample in a study of yellow fever vaccine responses in identical twins. TCRdb fed the RT-PCR reads into MiXCR, producing one record per CDR3 protein. Here the sample spans around 15,000 distinct CDR3 sequences, around 80% being singletons. This specimen consisted of T cells from blood (PBMCs), unsorted or a sorted subset (not recorded which), obtained before or after yellow fever vaccination (not recorded which). The origin of the receptors is a woman between 18 and 29 years old who received the yellow fever vaccine. Both conserved end residues are part of each CDR3. D genes are given only for firm matches. Size is stated for part of the rows, as once, few or many counts, or as a class when the clone is expanded.

j_call v_call clone_size d_call cdr3_nt cdr3_aa
TRBJ2-7 TRBV11-3 few TRBD1 TGTGCCAGCAGCTTAGGGGACAGGGGGCCCGAGCAGTACTTC CASSLGDRGPEQYF
TRBJ1-1 TRBV29-1 . . TGCAGCGTTGCCGATTGGGAAACTGAAGCTTTCTTT CSVADWETEAFF
TRBJ2-7 TRBV12-3/TRBV12-4 . . TGTGCCAGCAGTTGGCATAGGTACTCCTACGAGCAGTACTTC CASSWHRYSYEQYF
TRBJ1-6 TRBV19 . . TGTGCCAGTATGCGGGAACCTAGTTCACCCCTCCACTTT CASMREPSSPLHF
TRBJ2-5 TRBV11-2 . . TGTGCCAGCAGCTTGTTCCTTGGGACCCAGTACTTC CASSLFLGTQYF
TRBJ1-5 TRBV7-2 . . TGTGCCAGCAGTCCTGGAGGTCAGCCCCAGCATTTT CASSPGGQPQHF
TRBJ2-1 TRBV2 . . TGTGCCAGCCGACGGTTTGCGGGGGCTTACAATGAGCAGTTCTTC CASRRFAGAYNEQFF
TRBJ2-7 TRBV11-3 . . TGTGCCAGCAGCTTAGAACGGGGAACCTACGAGCAGTACTTC CASSLERGTYEQYF
TRBJ2-1 TRBV20-1 . TRBD2 TGCAGTGCTAGAGATCTGAAAGGGACTAGCGGGAGAAACAATGAGCAGTTCTTC CSARDLKGTSGRNNEQFF
TRBJ2-7 TRBV6-5 . TRBD1 TGTGCCAGCAGTTTCACGGGGACAGGGGGACCCCACGAGCAGTACTTC CASSFTGTGGPHEQYF
TRBJ2-7 TRBV28 . TRBD2 TGTGCCAGCAGCTTACTTAGCGGGAGAGGGGAGGAGCAGTACTTC CASSLLSGRGEEQYF
TRBJ2-1 TRBV18 once . TGTGCCAGCTCACCACCTAAGAGCTCCTACAATGAGCAGTTCTTC CASSPPKSSYNEQFF
TRBJ2-5 TRBV21-1 . . TGTGCCAGCAGCAGGAGTGAGGGCCAGGAGACCCAGTACTTC CASSRSEGQETQYF
TRBJ2-1 TRBV7-2 . . TGTGCCAGCAGCTTAAACTCGGTCTCCTACAATGAGCAGTTCTTC CASSLNSVSYNEQFF
TRBJ2-7 TRBV10-3 . TRBD1 TGTGCCATCAGTGAGCCTCGGAAGACAGGGGGCTCCTACGAGCAGTACTTC CAISEPRKTGGSYEQYF
TRBJ2-1 TRBV23-1 . TRBD1 TGCGCCAGCAGCCGGGACAGGGTCAATGAGCAGTTCTTC CASSRDRVNEQFF
TRBJ2-1 TRBV29-1 . TRBD2 TGCAGCGTTGACTTCCTAGCGGGAGGATTGAATGAGCAGTTCTTC CSVDFLAGGLNEQFF
TRBJ2-7 TRBV7-2 . . TGTGCCAGCAGCTATTTTGACCACGAGCAGTACTTC CASSYFDHEQYF
TRBJ1-2 TRBV6-5 . TRBD1 TGTGCCAGCAGTTACTCGAGGACAGGAGGCGGCTATGGCTACACCTTC CASSYSRTGGGYGYTF
TRBJ2-1 TRBV4-1 . . TGCGCCAGCAGCCAGGAGTTAGCCAATGAGCAGTTCTTC CASSQELANEQFF
TRBJ2-3 TRBV2 few . TGTGCCAGCACCGAAGGGGTACCCAGCACAGATACGCAGTATTTT CASTEGVPSTDTQYF
TRBJ2-5 TRBV2 . . TGTGCCAGCAGTGACTACACAGACTACCAAGAGACCCAGTACTTC CASSDYTDYQETQYF
TRBJ2-3 TRBV7-9 . . TGTGCCAGCAGCTTCCAGCGGAGCACAGATACGCAGTATTTT CASSFQRSTDTQYF
TRBJ2-5 TRBV7-6 . . TGTGCCAGCACCGATGGATTACTGGGGGAGACCCAGTACTTC CASTDGLLGETQYF
TRBJ2-7 TRBV2 . . TGTGCCACCGTGGAGTTCACCTACGAGCAGTACTTC CATVEFTYEQYF
TRBJ2-2 TRBV11-3 . TRBD1 TGTGCCAGCTCAAAGGGACAGGCGACGAACACCGGGGAGCTGTTTTTT CASSKGQATNTGELFF
TRBJ2-3 TRBV5-5 . . TGTGCCAGCAGCTTGGGACTGCGCACAGATACGCAGTATTTT CASSLGLRTDTQYF
TRBJ2-7 TRBV3-1 . . TGTGCCAGCAGCCAAGCAGGGCGCGAGCAGTACTTC CASSQAGREQYF